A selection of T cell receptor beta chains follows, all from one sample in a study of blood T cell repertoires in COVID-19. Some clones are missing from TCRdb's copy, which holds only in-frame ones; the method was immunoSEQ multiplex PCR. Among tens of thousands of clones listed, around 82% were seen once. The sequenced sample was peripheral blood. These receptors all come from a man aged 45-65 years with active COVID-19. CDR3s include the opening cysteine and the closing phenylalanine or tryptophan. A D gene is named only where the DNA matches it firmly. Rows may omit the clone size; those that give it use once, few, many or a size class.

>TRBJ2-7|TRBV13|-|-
CASSATRYEQYF
TGTGCCAGCAGCGCAACACGATACGAGCAGTACTTC
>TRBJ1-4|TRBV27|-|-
CASSLAVGSEKLFF
TGTGCCAGCAGCCTGGCGGTAGGGAGTGAAAAACTGTTTTTT
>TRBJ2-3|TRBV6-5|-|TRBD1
CASVPGGRTDTQYF
TGTGCCAGCGTTCCAGGGGGACGTACAGATACGCAGTATTTT
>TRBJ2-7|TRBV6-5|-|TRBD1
CASSRTGTATYEQYF
TGTGCCAGCAGCCGAACAGGGACAGCGACCTACGAGCAGTACTTC
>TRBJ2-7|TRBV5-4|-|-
CASSLEGLRGDEQYF
TGTGCCAGCAGCTTGGAGGGTCTCAGGGGGGACGAGCAGTACTTC
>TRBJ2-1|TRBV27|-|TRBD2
CASSPVAGSYNEQFF
TGTGCCAGCAGTCCTGTAGCGGGATCCTACAATGAGCAGTTCTTC
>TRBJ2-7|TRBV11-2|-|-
CASSLASYEQYF
TGTGCCAGCAGCTTAGCTTCCTACGAGCAGTACTTC
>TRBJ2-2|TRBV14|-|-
CASSQDLGQSVNTGELFF
TGTGCCAGCAGCCAAGATCTTGGACAGAGCGTGAACACCGGGGAGCTGTTTTTT
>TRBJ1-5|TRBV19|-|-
CASSMALSQPQHF
TGTGCCAGTAGTATGGCCCTCTCTCAGCCCCAGCATTTT
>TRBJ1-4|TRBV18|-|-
CASSPEHREKLFF
TGTGCCAGCTCACCCGAGCACCGCGAAAAACTGTTTTTT
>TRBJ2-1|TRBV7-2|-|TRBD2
CASNLAGGLRNEQFF
TGTGCCAGCAACCTAGCGGGAGGGCTCAGAAATGAGCAGTTCTTC
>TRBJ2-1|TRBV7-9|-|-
CASSLSRGLYNEQFF
TGTGCCAGCAGCTTATCGCGGGGGCTTTACAATGAGCAGTTCTTC
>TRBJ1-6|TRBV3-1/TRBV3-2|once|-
CASSPRSNNSPLHF
TGTGCCAGCAGCCCCCGGTCTAATAATTCACCCCTCCACTTT
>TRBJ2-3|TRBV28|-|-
CASRGPGDTQYF
TGTGCCAGCAGGGGTCCGGGAGATACGCAGTATTTT
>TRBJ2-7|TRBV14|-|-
CASSPAVFYEQYF
TGTGCCAGCAGCCCAGCGGTGTTCTACGAGCAGTACTTC
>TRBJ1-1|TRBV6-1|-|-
CASSEASRFPEAFF
TGTGCCAGCAGTGAAGCTTCACGGTTTCCTGAAGCTTTCTTT
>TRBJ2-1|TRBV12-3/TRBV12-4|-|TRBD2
CASSLVGGDEQFF
TGTGCCAGCAGCCTGGTTGGGGGGGATGAGCAGTTCTTC
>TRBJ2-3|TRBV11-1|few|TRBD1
CASSPTGVNTDTQYF
TGTGCCAGCAGCCCGACAGGGGTGAACACAGATACGCAGTATTTT
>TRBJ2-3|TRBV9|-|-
CASSSSTDTQYF
TGTGCCAGCAGCTCCTCCACAGATACGCAGTATTTT
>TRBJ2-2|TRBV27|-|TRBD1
CASNRGFGELFF
TGTGCCAGCAACAGGGGGTTCGGGGAGCTGTTTTTT
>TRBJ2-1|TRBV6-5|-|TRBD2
CASRLTSPSEQFF
TGTGCCAGCAGGCTGACTAGCCCTAGTGAGCAGTTCTTC
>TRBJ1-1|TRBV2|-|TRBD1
CASSKQGGTEAFF
TGTGCCAGCAGTAAGCAGGGGGGCACTGAAGCTTTCTTT
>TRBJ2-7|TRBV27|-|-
CASSLDPAYEQYF
TGTGCCAGCAGTCTAGACCCGGCCTACGAGCAGTACTTC
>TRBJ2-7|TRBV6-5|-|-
CASSYLSQGPWGEQYF
TGTGCCAGCAGTTACTTGAGCCAGGGCCCTTGGGGCGAGCAGTACTTC
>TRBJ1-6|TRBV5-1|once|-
CASSLQGDSPLHF
TGCGCCAGCAGCTTACAGGGTGATTCACCCCTCCACTTT
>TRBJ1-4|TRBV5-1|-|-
CASSVTLIATNEKLFF
TGCGCCAGCAGCGTGACTCTTATTGCAACTAATGAAAAACTGTTTTTT
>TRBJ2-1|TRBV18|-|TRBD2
CASSPYPGTSGKRNEQFF
TGTGCCAGCTCACCCTATCCCGGGACTAGCGGGAAGCGCAATGAGCAGTTCTTC
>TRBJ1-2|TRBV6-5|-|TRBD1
CASSYGQGGGYTF
TGTGCCAGCAGTTACGGACAGGGTGGTGGCTACACCTTC
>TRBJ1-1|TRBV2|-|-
CASTPSRDTEAFF
TGTGCCAGCACCCCCTCCAGGGACACTGAAGCTTTCTTT
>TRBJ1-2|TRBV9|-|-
CASSTGGSYGYTF
TGTGCCAGCAGCACGGGGGGAAGCTATGGCTACACCTTC
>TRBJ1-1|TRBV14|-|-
CASSPDWMNTEAFF
TGTGCCAGCAGCCCCGACTGGATGAACACTGAAGCTTTCTTT
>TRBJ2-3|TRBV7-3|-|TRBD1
CASSYTGGADTQYF
TGTGCCAGCAGCTACACAGGGGGCGCAGATACGCAGTATTTT
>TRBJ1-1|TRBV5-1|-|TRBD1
CASSLPRDRVNGNTEAFF
TGCGCCAGCAGCTTACCCCGGGACAGGGTTAATGGGAACACTGAAGCTTTCTTT
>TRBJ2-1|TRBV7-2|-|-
CATSAFSYNEQFF
TGTGCCACCAGTGCGTTCTCCTACAATGAGCAGTTCTTC
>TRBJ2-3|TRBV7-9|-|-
CASSPGRSDTQYF
TGTGCCAGCAGCCCAGGGAGGTCAGATACGCAGTATTTT
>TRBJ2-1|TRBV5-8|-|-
CASEGESYNEQFF
TGTGCCAGCGAGGGGGAATCCTACAATGAGCAGTTCTTC
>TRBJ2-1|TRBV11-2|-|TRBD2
CASSFRGSGSYNEQFF
TGTGCCAGCAGCTTTAGGGGCAGCGGGAGTTACAATGAGCAGTTCTTC
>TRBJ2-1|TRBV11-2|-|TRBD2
CASSLDSAGAGYNEQFF
TGTGCCAGCAGCTTAGATTCAGCAGGAGCGGGGTACAATGAGCAGTTCTTC
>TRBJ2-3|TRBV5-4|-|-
CASSPRDTDTQYF
TGTGCCAGCAGCCCGCGGGACACAGATACGCAGTATTTT
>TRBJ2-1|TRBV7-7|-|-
CASSLEFRGAAAMDEQFF
TGTGCTAGCAGCTTAGAATTCAGGGGGGCCGCCGCCATGGATGAGCAGTTCTTC
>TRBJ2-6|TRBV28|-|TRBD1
CASSLGGQKVLTF
TGTGCCAGCAGTTTAGGGGGACAGAAGGTCCTGACTTTC
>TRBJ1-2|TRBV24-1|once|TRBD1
CATSGAGTANYGYTF
TGTGCCACCAGCGGTGCCGGGACAGCAAACTATGGCTACACCTTC
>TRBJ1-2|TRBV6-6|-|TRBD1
CASSYTRDRGTHGYTF
TGTGCCAGCAGTTACACCCGGGACAGGGGGACCCATGGCTACACCTTC
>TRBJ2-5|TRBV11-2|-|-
CASSPYGAGETQYF
TGTGCCAGCAGCCCCTACGGAGCGGGAGAGACCCAGTACTTC
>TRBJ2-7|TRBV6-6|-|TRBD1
CASSQDRGGEQYF
TGTGCCAGCAGTCAGGACAGGGGGGGCGAGCAGTACTTC
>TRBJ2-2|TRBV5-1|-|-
CASSFEYTGELFF
TGCGCCAGCAGCTTCGAGTACACCGGGGAGCTGTTTTTT
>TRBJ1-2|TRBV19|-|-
CASSIDQGGNYGYTF
TGTGCCAGTAGTATAGATCAAGGAGGGAACTATGGCTACACCTTC
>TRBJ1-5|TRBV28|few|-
CASSLAHGNQPQHF
TGTGCCAGCAGTTTGGCCCATGGTAATCAGCCCCAGCATTTT
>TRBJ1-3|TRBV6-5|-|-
CASRRQTTSGNTIYF
TGTGCCAGCAGACGACAGACGACCTCTGGAAACACCATATATTTT
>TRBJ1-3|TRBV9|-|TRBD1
CASRGQTGVSGNTIYF
TGTGCCAGCAGGGGACAGACAGGCGTCTCTGGAAACACCATATATTTT